This TCR beta chain was sequenced during a study of a mutant IDH1 vaccine in newly diagnosed glioma. Study in general: Scheduled at week 35, visit V12 preceded visit V13, held at week 47. General study findings and limits: Immune responses induced by the vaccine were seen in around 93% of patients, spanning multiple MHC alleles.

This CDR3 is 18 amino acids long. Trimming at V came to 2 bases and at J to 0 bases, leaving 4 bases not matched to a gene. Germline V gives CDR1 MNHEY, CDR2 SMNVEV (reference sequence). Remarks on this clone: No antigen is known for it.

Repertoires were generated with immunoSEQ multiplex PCR, while TCRdb's copy carries only in-frame clones and drops some. The sample yields tens of thousands of clones, 83% seen once. Time point indicated: week 47, end of study. A 20-mer mutant IDH1 peptide at 300 ug was injected subcutaneously with topical imiquimod. Each donor presented with a new WHO grade 3 or 4 astrocytoma that tested IDH1-mutant and showed ATRX loss. The source material was PBMCs, sampled from a glioma patient whose treatment included an IDH1 peptide vaccine. The TCR originated in a man younger than 45 with glioma. The rearrangement uses TRBV27 and TRBJ2-2, with 12 bases lining up with TRBD2. This CDR3 is CASSLKTSGGSNTGELFF. The CDR3 DNA follows: TGTGCCAGCAGTTTAAAGACTAGCGGGGGTTCGAACACCGGGGAGCTGTTTTTT.